The 2 T cell receptor beta chains reported below all come from one sample, sequenced in a study of blood T cell repertoires in COVID-19. Generated by immunoSEQ multiplex PCR, the TCRdb table keeps only in-frame clones and is missing some. The repertoire has around 250,000 clones, approximately 80% of them found once; the top ten carry approximately 16%. The sequenced sample was PBMCs or T cells enriched from blood (not recorded which). All receptors derive from a middle-aged man who had recovered from COVID-19.

The chain uses TRBV3-1 (or the pseudogene TRBV3-2) and TRBJ2-5; a possible D gene is TRBD2 (5 bases). V was pared by 4 bases and J by 3 bases, with 6 bases between. This CDR3 is 12 amino acids long. The germline CDR1 and CDR2 sequences are LGHDT and YNNKEL (reference sequence). As DNA, the CDR3 is TGTGCCAGCAGCCCCGGGGAAGAGACCCAGTACTTC. Encoded protein: CASSPGEETQYF.

The chain links TRBV30 to TRBJ1-2, with D possibly TRBD1 on 5 matching bases. V was clipped by 6 bases and J by 4 bases, with 6 bases between them. This CDR3 region has 10 residues. Germline V CDR1 and CDR2: GTSNPN, SVGIG (reference sequence). In nucleotides, the CDR3 is TGTGCCTGTGACAGCTATGGCTACACCTTC. This encodes CACDSYGYTF.